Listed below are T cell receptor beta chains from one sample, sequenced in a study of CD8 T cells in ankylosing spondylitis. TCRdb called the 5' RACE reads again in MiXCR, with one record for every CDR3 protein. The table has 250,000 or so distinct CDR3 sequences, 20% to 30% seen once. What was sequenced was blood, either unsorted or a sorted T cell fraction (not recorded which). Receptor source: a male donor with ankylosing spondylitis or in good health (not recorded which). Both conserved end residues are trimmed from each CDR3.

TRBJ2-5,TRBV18,ASSPLELETQY
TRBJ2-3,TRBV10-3,AISESLAPDTQY
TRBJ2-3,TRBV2,ASSGTGKADTQY
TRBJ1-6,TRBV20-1,SAGDSTFYNSPLH
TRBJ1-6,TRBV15,ATSSSDGNNSPLH
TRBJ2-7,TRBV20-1,SARDRRGHDEQY
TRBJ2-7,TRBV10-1,ARTTRGHEQY
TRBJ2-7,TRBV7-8,ASSLAGQGREQY
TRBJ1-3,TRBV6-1,ASSPSWGPGNTIY
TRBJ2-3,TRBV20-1,SGESADSDTQY
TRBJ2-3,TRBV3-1,ASSQDRRTSGRDTQY
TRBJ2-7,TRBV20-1,SARGRGGAPYEQY
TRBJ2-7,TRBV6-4,ASSDLQNRPYEQY
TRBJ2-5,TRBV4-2,ASSQDPGNRDSPY
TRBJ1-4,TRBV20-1,SARVSGGVEKLF
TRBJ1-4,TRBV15,ATSQKDGSNEKLF
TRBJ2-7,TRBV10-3,AISDPRLPRRY
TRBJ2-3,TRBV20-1,SARDLPERGVHTQY
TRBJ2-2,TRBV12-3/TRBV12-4,ASSIQGPQTTGELF
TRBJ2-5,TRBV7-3,ASSLTGPAGGAKTQY
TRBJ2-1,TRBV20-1,SARWTNHNEQF
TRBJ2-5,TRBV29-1,SVKGLAGGTQY
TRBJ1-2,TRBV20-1,SASPGTAYGYT
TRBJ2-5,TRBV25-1,ASSEPRGTETQY
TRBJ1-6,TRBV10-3,AIRESGTALH
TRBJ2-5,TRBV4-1,ASSHSGQGQQETQY
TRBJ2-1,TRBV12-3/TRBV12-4,ASSLILAGTVGQF
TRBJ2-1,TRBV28,ASAARSRQGNEQF
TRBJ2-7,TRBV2,AFSPGLAGGLTSYEQY
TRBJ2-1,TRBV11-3,ASSHDRGSYNEQF
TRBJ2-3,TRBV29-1,SVDGRSTDTQY